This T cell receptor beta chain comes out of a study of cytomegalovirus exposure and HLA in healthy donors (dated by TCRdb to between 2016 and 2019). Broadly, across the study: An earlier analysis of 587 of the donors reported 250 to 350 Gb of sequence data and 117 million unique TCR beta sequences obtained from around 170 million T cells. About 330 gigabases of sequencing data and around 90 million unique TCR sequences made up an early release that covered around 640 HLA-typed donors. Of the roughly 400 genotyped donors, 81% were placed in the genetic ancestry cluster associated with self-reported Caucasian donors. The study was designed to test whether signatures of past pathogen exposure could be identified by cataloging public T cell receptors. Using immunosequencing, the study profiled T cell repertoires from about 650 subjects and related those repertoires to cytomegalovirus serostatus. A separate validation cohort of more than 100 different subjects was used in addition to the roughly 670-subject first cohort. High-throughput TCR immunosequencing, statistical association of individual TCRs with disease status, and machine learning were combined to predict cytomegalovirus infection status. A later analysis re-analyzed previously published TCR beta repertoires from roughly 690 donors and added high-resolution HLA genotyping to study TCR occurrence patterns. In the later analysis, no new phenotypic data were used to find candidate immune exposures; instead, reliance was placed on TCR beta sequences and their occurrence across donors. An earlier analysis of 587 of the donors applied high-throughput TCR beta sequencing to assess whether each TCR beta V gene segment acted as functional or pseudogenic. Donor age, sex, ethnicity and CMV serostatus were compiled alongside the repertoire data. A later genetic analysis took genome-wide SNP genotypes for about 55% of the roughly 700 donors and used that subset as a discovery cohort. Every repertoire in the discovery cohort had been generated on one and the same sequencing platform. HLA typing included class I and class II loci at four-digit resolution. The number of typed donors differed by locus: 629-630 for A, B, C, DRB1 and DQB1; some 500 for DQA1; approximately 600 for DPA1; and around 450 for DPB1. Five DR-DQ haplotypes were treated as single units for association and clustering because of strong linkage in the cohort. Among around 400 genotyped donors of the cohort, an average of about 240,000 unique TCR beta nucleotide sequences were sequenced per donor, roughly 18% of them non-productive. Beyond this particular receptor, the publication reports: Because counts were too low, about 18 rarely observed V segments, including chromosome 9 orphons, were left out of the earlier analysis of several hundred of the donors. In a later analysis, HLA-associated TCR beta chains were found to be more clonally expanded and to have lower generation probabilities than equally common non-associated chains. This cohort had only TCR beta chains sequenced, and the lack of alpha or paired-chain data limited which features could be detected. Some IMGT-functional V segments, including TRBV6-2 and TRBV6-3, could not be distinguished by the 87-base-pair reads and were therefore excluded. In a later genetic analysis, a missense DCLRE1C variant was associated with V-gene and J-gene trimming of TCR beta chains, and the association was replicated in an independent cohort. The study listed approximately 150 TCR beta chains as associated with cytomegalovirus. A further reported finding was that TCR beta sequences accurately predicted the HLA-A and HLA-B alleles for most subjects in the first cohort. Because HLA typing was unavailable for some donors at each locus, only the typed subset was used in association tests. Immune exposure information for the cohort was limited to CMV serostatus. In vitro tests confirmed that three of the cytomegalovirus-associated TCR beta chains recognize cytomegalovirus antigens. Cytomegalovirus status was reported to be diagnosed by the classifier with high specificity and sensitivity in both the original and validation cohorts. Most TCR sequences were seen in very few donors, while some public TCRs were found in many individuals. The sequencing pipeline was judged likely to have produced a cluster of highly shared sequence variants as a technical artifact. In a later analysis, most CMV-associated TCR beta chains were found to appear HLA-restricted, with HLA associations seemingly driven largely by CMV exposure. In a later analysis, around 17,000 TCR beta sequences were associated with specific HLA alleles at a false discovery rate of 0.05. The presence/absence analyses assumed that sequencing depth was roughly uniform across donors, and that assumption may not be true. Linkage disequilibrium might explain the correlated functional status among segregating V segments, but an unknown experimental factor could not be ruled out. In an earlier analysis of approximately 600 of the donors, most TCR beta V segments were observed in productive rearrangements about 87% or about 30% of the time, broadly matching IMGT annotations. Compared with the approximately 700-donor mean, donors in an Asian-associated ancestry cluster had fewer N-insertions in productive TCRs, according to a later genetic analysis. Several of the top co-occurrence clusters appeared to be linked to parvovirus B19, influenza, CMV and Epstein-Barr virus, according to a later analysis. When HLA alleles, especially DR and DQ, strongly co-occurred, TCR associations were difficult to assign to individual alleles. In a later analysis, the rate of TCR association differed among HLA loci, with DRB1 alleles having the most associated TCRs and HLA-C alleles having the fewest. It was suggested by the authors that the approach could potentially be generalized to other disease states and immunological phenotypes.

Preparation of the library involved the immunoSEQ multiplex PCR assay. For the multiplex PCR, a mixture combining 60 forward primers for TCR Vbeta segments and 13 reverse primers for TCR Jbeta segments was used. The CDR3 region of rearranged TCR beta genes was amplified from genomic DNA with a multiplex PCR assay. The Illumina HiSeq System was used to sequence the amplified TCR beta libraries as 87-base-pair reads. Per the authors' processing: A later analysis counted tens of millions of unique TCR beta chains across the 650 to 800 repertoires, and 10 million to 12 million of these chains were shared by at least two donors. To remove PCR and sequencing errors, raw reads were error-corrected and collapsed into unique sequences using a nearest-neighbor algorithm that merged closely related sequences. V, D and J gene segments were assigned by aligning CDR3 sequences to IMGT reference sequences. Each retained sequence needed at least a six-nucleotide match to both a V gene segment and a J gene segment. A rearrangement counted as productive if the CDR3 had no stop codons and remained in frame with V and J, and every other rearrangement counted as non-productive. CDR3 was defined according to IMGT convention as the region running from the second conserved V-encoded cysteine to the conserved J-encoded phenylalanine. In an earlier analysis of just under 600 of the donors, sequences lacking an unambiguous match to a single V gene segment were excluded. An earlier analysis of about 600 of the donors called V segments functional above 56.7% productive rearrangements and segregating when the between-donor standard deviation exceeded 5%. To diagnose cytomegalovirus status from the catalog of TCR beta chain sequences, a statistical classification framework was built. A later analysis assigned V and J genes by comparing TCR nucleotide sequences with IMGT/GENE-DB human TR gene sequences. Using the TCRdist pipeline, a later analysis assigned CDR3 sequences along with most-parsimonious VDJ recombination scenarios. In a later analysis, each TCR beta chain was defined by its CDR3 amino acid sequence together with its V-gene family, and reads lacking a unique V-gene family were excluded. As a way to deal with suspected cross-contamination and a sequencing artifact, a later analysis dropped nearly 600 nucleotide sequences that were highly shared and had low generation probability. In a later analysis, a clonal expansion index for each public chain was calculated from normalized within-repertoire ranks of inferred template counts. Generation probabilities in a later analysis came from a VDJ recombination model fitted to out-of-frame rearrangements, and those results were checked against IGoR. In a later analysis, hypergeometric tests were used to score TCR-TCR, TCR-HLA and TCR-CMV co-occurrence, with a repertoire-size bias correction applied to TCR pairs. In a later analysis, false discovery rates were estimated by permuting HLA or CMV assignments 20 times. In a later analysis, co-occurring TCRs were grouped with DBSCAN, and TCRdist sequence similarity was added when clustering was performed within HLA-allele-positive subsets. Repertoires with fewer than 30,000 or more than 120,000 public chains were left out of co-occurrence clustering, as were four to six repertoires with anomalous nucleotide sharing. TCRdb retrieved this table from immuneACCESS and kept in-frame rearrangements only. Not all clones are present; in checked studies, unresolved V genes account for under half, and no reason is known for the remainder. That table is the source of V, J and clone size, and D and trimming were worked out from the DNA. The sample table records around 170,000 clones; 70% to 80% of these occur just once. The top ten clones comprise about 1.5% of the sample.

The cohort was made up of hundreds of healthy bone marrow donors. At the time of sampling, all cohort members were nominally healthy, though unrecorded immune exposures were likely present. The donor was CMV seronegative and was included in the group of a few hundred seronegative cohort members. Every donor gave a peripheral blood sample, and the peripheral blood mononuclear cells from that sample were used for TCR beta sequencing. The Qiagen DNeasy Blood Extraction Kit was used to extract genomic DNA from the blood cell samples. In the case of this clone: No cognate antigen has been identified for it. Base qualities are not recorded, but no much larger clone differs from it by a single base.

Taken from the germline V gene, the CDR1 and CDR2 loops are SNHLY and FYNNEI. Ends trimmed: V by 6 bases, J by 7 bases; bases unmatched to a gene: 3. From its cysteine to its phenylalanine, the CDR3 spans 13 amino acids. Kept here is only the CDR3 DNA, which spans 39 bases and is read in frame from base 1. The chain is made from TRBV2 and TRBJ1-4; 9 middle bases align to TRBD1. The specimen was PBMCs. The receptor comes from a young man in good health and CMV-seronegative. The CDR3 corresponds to CASRDRGGEKLFF. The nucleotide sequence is TGTGCCAGCAGGGACAGGGGAGGTGAAAAACTGTTTTTT.